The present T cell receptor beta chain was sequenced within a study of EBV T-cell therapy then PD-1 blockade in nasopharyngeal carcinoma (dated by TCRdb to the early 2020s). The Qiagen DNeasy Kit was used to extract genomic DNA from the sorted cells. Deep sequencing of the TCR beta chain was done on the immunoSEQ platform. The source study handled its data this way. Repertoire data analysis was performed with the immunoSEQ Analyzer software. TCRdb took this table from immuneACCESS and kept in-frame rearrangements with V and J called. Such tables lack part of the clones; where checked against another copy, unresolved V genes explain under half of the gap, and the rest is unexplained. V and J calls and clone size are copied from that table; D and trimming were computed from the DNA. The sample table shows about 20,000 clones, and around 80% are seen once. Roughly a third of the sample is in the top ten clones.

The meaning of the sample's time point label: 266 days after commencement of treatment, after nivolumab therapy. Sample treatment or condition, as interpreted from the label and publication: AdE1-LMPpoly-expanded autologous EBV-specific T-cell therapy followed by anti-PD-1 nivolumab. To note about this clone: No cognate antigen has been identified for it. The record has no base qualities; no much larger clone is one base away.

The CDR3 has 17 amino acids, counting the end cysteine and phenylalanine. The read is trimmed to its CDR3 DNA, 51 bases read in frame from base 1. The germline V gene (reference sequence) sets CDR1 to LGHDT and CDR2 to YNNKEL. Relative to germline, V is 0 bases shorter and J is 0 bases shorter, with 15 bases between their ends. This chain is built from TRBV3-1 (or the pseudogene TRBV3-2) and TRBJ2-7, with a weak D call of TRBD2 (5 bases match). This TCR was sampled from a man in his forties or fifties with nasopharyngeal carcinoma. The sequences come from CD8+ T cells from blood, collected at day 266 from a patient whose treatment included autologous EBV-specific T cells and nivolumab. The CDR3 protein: CASSQDLGGRISYEQYF. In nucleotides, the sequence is TGTGCCAGCAGCCAAGATCTCGGAGGACGCATCTCCTACGAGCAGTACTTC.